This T cell receptor beta chain was sequenced in a study of T cell responses to AZD1222 COVID-19 vaccine. In germline, CDR1 is SGHNT, CDR2 YYREEE (reference sequence). V lost 4 bases and J lost 2, with 13 bases in between. The CDR3 covers 14 residues. Clones were read by immunoSEQ multiplex PCR, and TCRdb kept only the in-frame ones, dropping some. This table holds more than 150,000 clones, about 91% found once. This chain links TRBV5-4 with TRBJ2-7, with D perhaps matching TRBD1 or TRBD2 (5 bases each). The source was peripheral blood, collected on day 0 of AZD1222 vaccination. This receptor was obtained from an adult in good health. The CDR3 loop is CASSPRDGTYEQYF. The CDR3 region has the DNA TGTGCCAGCAGCCCTCGGGACGGGACCTACGAGCAGTACTTC.